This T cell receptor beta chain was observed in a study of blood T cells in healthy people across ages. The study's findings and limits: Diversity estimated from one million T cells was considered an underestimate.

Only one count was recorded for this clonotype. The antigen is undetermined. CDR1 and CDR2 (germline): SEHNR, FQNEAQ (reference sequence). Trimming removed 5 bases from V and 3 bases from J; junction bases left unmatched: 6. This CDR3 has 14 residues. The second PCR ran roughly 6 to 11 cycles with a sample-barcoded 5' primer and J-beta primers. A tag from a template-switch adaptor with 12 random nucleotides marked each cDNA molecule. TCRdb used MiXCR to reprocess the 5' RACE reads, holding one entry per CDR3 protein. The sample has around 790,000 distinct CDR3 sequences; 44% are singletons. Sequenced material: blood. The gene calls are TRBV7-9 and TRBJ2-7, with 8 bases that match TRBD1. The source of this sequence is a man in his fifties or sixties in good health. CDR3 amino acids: CASSVIQGDYEQYF. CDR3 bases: TGTGCCAGCAGCGTAATACAGGGGGACTACGAGCAGTACTTC. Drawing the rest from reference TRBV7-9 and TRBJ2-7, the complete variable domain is DTGVSQNPRHKITKRGQNVTFRCDPISEHNRLYWYRQTLGQGPEFLTYFQNEAQLEKSRLLSDRFSAERPKGSFSTLEIQRTEQGDSAMYLCASSVIQGDYEQYFGPGTRLTVT.